One and the same sample provided the 25 T cell receptor beta chains below, sequenced in a study of OX40 agonist ivuxolimab in advanced cancers. Here immunoSEQ multiplex PCR was the method, and the copy in TCRdb shows in-frame clones only, minus some. The sample contains 70,000 to 95,000 clones, roughly 94% of which appear only once. The sequencing used CD4+ or CD8+ T cells sorted from blood, collected in a trial of the OX40 agonist ivuxolimab. The source of these receptors is an adult with an advanced solid tumor such as melanoma, head and neck, liver or kidney cancer.

The chain has TRBV11-2 and TRBJ1-6, with 9 bases matching TRBD1. Germline values: CDR1 SGHAT, CDR2 FQNNGV. CDR3 size: 15 residues. The V segment lost 8 bases and the J segment 7 bases; nucleotides outside the gene matches: 9. CDR3 in amino acids: CASVGTGSLNSPLHF. The CDR3 DNA reads as TGTGCCAGCGTAGGGACAGGGTCTCTCAATTCACCCCTCCACTTT.

The chain uses TRBV6-1 and TRBJ2-6; TRBD2 is a possible D gene (5 bases). CDR1 is MNHNS, CDR2 SASEGT, per germline. Trimming left V 4 bases short and J 4 bases short, with 11 bases between. The CDR3 has 15 amino acids. CDR3 in DNA: TGTGCCAGCAGTGTAGCTGGGAGCGGGGCCAACGTCCTGACTTTC. Encoded protein: CASSVAGSGANVLTF.

The chain combines TRBV5-1 with TRBJ1-1; D gene unclear. The CDR3 length is 14 residues. Trimming stripped 4 bases from V and 1 base from J, with 11 bases between. CDR1 and CDR2 (germline): SGHRS, YFSETQ. Here the CDR3 reads CASSPNIENTEAFF. CDR3 DNA: TGCGCCAGCAGCCCGAATATAGAGAACACTGAAGCTTTCTTT.

The CDR3 DNA sequence: TGCGCCAGCAGTGAGCCGCATCAGGGACATCTGAACACTGAAGCTTTCTTT. Encoded protein: CASSEPHQGHLNTEAFF. The J gene is TRBJ1-1, the V gene TRBV10-1; D is perhaps TRBD1 (6 bases). The V and J ends lost 2 bases and 0 bases respectively, with 16 bases between them. CDR1 and CDR2 from the germline V gene are WNHNN and SYGVQD (reference sequence). The CDR3 has 17 amino acids.

The chain uses TRBV7-8 and TRBJ2-1, with 7 bases matching TRBD2. Germline CDR1 is SGHVS and CDR2 is FQNEAQ. The CDR3 has 15 residues. V trimming: 10 bases; J trimming: 6 bases; junction bases outside the gene matches: 15. The CDR3 coding sequence is TGTGCCACCGTCAGCGGGGCGGAAGGGACCAATGAGCAGTTCTTC. Amino acids: CATVSGAEGTNEQFF.

This chain connects TRBV4-1 to TRBJ1-1; D is possibly TRBD1 (6 bases). Germline CDR1 MGHRA, CDR2 YSYEKL. The CDR3 is 16 residues long. Deletions cut 0 bases from V and 11 bases from J, with 22 bases between. CDR3 residues: CASSQEGGASMSGAFF. In nucleotides, the CDR3 is TGCGCCAGCAGCCAAGAAGGGGGGGCGAGTATGTCCGGGGCTTTCTTT.

The chain joins TRBV5-5 to TRBJ1-2; D unclear. This CDR3 is 15 amino acids long. Germline V gene sequence: CDR1 SGHKS, CDR2 YYEKEE (reference sequence). V was cut by 0 bases and J by 0 bases, with 9 bases left in between. The CDR3 loop reads CASSLDHLTNYGYTF. Here the CDR3 DNA reads TGTGCCAGCAGCTTGGATCACTTAACTAACTATGGCTACACCTTC. Together with reference TRBV5-5 and TRBJ1-2, the CDR3 gives the full variable domain: DAGVTQSPTHLIKTRGQQVTLRCSPISGHKSVSWYQQVLGQGPQFIFQYYEKEERGRGNFPDRFSARQFPNYSSELNVNALLLGDSALYLCASSLDHLTNYGYTFGSGTRLTVV.

The chain is built from TRBV12-5 and TRBJ2-1, with unresolved D. The CDR3 has 17 amino acids. Germline V gives CDR1 LGHNT, CDR2 FRNRAP. V was pared by 3 bases and J by 7 bases, with 22 bases between. The CDR3 bases are TGTGCTAGTGGTTTCACCGTGGACCCCCATCCCCCTAATGAGCAGTTCTTC. Residues: CASGFTVDPHPPNEQFF. The full variable domain, with the rest looked up from reference TRBV12-5 and TRBJ2-1, is DARVTQTPRHKVTEMGQEVTMRCQPILGHNTVFWYRQTMMQGLELLAYFRNRAPLDDSGMPKDRFSAEMPDATLATLKIQPSEPRDSAVYFCASGFTVDPHPPNEQFFGPGTRLTVL.

The J gene is TRBJ1-1, the V gene TRBV7-6; tentatively, D is TRBD1 (6 bases). V shed 0 bases and J shed 0 bases, with 8 bases lying between them. This CDR3 has 15 residues. CDR1 SGHVS and CDR2 FNYEAQ come from the germline V gene. The CDR3 protein is CASSLAQGMNTEAFF. CDR3 sequence (DNA): TGTGCCAGCAGCTTAGCGCAGGGGATGAACACTGAAGCTTTCTTT.

The gene calls are TRBV11-3 and TRBJ1-5, with D uncertain. This CDR3 is built from 14 residues. V lost 1 base, J lost 2 bases, and 6 bases lay in between. Germline lookup yields CDR1 SGHNT and CDR2 YENEEA. This chain's CDR3 is CASSLVYGNQPQHF. CDR3 coding DNA: TGTGCCAGCAGCTTAGTTTACGGCAATCAGCCCCAGCATTTT. Filled out from reference TRBV11-3 and TRBJ1-5, the complete variable domain reads EAGVVQSPRYKIIEKKQPVAFWCNPISGHNTLYWYLQNLGQGPELLIRYENEEAVDDSQLPKDRFSAERLKGVDSTLKIQPAELGDSAVYLCASSLVYGNQPQHFGDGTRLSIL.

The CDR3 DNA is TGTGCCAGCAGCCAAGACTACGGACTTCCGACAGGGGAGGACTATGGCTACACCTTC. It is translated as CASSQDYGLPTGEDYGYTF. This chain joins TRBV14 and TRBJ1-2; 8 bases map to TRBD1. After removal of 0 bases from V and 3 bases from J, the junction contained 15 bases not matched to a gene. CDR3 length: 19 amino acids. Germline loops: CDR1 SGHDN, CDR2 FVKESK.

The chain links TRBV30 to TRBJ2-7; D possibly corresponds to TRBD2 (6 bases). Germline CDR1 and CDR2: GTSNPN and SVGIG (reference sequence). The CDR3 runs 14 residues. The CDR3 loop reads CALFEGRLAGEQYF. The CDR3 DNA is TGTGCTTTATTTGAGGGGAGGCTAGCCGGGGAGCAGTACTTC.

The table lists this clone with a count of one. The J gene is TRBJ2-4, the V gene TRBV4-3, with 9 bases identical to TRBD2. CDR3 length equals 16 residues. V lost 1 base and J lost 7; bases outside the gene matches: 8. Germline loops: CDR1 LGHNA, CDR2 YSLEER. The CDR3 sequence is CASSQGVTSGGNIQYF. The CDR3 region has the DNA TGCGCCAGCAGCCAAGGAGTGACTAGCGGTGGCAACATTCAGTACTTC.

Comment on this clone: An end of the junction does not agree with germline; a read error may underlie this. The chain joins TRBV7-9 to TRBJ1-2; 7 bases are a match to TRBD1. This CDR3 has 12 residues. Germline V gives CDR1 SEHNR, CDR2 FQNEAQ (reference sequence). The CDR3 sequence: CASSPPTGSSLF. The CDR3 DNA is TGTGCCAGCAGCCCCCCGACAGGGAGTTCTCTCTTC. The full variable domain, with the rest looked up from reference TRBV7-9 and TRBJ1-2, is DTGVSQNPRHKITKRGQNVTFRCDPISEHNRLYWYRQTLGQGPEFLTYFQNEAQLEKSRLLSDRFSAERPKGSFSTLEIQRTEQGDSAMYLCASSPPTGSSLFGSGTRLTVV.

This CDR3 is CASSYSTPNYGYTF. CDR3 nucleotide sequence: TGTGCCAGCAGTTACTCGACACCTAACTATGGCTACACCTTC. The gene calls are TRBV6-5 and TRBJ1-2; D is unclear. CDR3 length equals 14 residues. Between the trimmed V and J ends, which lost 0 bases and 0 bases, there was a span of 5 bases. Looked up from germline, CDR1 is MNHEY and CDR2 is SVGAGI.

The genes are TRBV5-1 and TRBJ2-7; D is undetermined. The CDR3 sequence is 11 residues long. Deletions cut 0 bases from V and 5 bases from J, with 3 bases between. Germline V gene sequence: CDR1 SGHRS, CDR2 YFSETQ. This CDR3 is CASSLGHEQYF. The CDR3 nucleotides are TGCGCCAGCAGCTTGGGGCACGAGCAGTACTTC.

The rearrangement uses TRBV9 and TRBJ2-4, with D perhaps being TRBD1 or TRBD2 (5 bases each). This CDR3 comprises 18 residues. V was trimmed by 0 bases and J by 2 bases, leaving 18 bases between them. Looked up from germline, CDR1 is SGDLS and CDR2 is YYNGEE. The CDR3 sequence: CASSVAPMGRRSKNIQYF. The CDR3 nucleotides read TGTGCCAGCAGCGTAGCTCCCATGGGGCGGAGGTCCAAAAACATTCAGTACTTC.

The chain combines TRBV29-1 with TRBJ1-1; D call uncertain. Trimming took off 7 bases at V and 1 base at J, with 13 bases between the two ends. The V gene's germline CDR1 is SQVTM and CDR2 ANQGSEA. This CDR3 is built from 13 residues. The CDR3 spells CSGPGPGNTEAFF. The CDR3 nucleotides read TGCAGCGGACCAGGACCCGGGAACACTGAAGCTTTCTTT.

This clone was observed once. The chain's CDR3 is CASSEVRGNYGYTF. The CDR3 DNA is TGTGCCAGCAGTGAAGTGCGGGGAAACTATGGCTACACCTTC. The rearrangement uses TRBV6-1 and TRBJ1-2; D remains unclear. V lost 1 base and J lost 2, with 8 bases in between. The CDR3 is 14 amino acids. Germline V gene sequence: CDR1 MNHNS, CDR2 SASEGT.

This rearrangement joins TRBV7-9 to TRBJ2-3; unclear D gene. V lost 5 bases, J lost 0 bases, and 15 bases lay in between. Germline assignment: CDR1 SEHNR and CDR2 FQNEAQ (reference sequence). The CDR3 is 16 amino acids. Here the CDR3 reads CASSTPQDSSTDTQYF. CDR3 in DNA: TGTGCCAGCAGCACGCCGCAAGATTCTAGCACAGATACGCAGTATTTT.

This clone has just one count. This chain links TRBV9 with TRBJ1-1; D gene ambiguous. V lost 0 bases and J lost 5, with 14 bases in between. The CDR3 totals 15 residues. Germline V gene sequence: CDR1 SGDLS, CDR2 YYNGEE. This CDR3 reads CASSVGTAAQTEAFF. CDR3 DNA: TGTGCCAGCAGCGTAGGTACAGCCGCTCAAACTGAAGCTTTCTTT.

The rearrangement links TRBV30 to TRBJ2-3, with a possible D match to TRBD1 (5 bases). V was shortened by 2 bases and J by 0 bases, with 6 bases between the two germline ends. In germline, CDR1 is GTSNPN, CDR2 SVGIG (reference sequence). The CDR3 is 13 residues long. CDR3 DNA sequence: TGTGCCTGGAGTAGGGGTAGCACAGATACGCAGTATTTT. It encodes CAWSRGSTDTQYF.

The chain employs TRBV7-6 and TRBJ2-2; D is ambiguous. Germline CDR1 is SGHVS and CDR2 is FNYEAQ. Trimming removed 4 bases from V and 5 bases from J, with 14 bases in between. The CDR3 is 15 residues long. The CDR3 loop is CASSSEFPGTGELFF. DNA for the CDR3: TGTGCCAGCAGCTCGGAGTTCCCTGGGACCGGGGAGCTGTTTTTT.

The chain links TRBV7-9 to TRBJ1-4; 7 nucleotides agree with TRBD1. Germline loops: CDR1 SEHNR, CDR2 FQNEAQ (reference sequence). V dropped 5 bases and J dropped 6; count of bases not matched to a gene: 9. The CDR3 consists of 15 residues. This CDR3 is CASSPPGDSYEKLFF. In DNA, the CDR3 is TGTGCCAGCAGCCCCCCCGGGGACAGCTATGAAAAACTGTTTTTT. Variable domain in full (rest from reference TRBV7-9 and TRBJ1-4): DTGVSQNPRHKITKRGQNVTFRCDPISEHNRLYWYRQTLGQGPEFLTYFQNEAQLEKSRLLSDRFSAERPKGSFSTLEIQRTEQGDSAMYLCASSPPGDSYEKLFFGSGTQLSVL.

This chain joins TRBV7-2 and TRBJ1-1, with a possible D match to TRBD1 (6 bases). CDR1 is SGHTA, CDR2 FQGNSA, per germline. The CDR3 is 11 residues long. Trimming stripped 5 bases from V and 11 bases from J, with 12 bases between. CDR3 in DNA: TGTGCCAGCAGCGGAGGGGGTAAGGCTTTCTTT. This sequence encodes CASSGGGKAFF.